One sample yielded the 28 T cell receptor beta chains listed below, sequenced in a study of T cells in Graves' hyperthyroidism and ophthalmopathy. RNA transcripts provided the source from which TCR beta CDR3 regions were amplified. TCR CDR3 underwent first-round RT-PCR with the HTBI primer set. TCRdb used MiXCR to reprocess the multiplex PCR reads, holding one entry per CDR3 protein. This sample has approximately 700,000 distinct CDR3 sequences, with about a sixth found just once. Sequencing was done on a sample of blood. These receptors all come from a man aged 18 to 30 with Graves' hyperthyroidism.

This clonotype came up many times. CDR3 region: CASSLGSRHTGELFF. The CDR3 DNA sequence: TGTGCCAGCAGTTTGGGGAGCCGTCACACCGGGGAGCTGTTTTTT. The J gene is TRBJ2-2, the V gene TRBV28; maybe TRBD2 (5 bases). With 3 bases removed from V and 3 bases from J, the gap between germline ends came to 11 bases. Germline assignment: CDR1 MDHEN and CDR2 SYDVKM. The CDR3 sequence is 15 residues long.

At least ten counts were recorded for this clonotype. The gene calls are TRBV6-1 and TRBJ2-1; 7 bases agree with TRBD2. With 1 base clipped from V and 7 bases from J, the junction kept 16 bases outside the gene matches. Germline CDR1 reads MNHNS; CDR2 reads SASEGT. This CDR3 comprises 18 residues. This CDR3 is CASSEDLSTSLVTNEQFF. The CDR3 nucleotides read TGTGCCAGCAGTGAAGACCTGTCGACTAGCTTAGTTACGAATGAGCAGTTCTTC.

In this sample, this clonotype turned up a few times. A single base separates this from a much larger clone, so it may be a read error. The V gene is TRBV2, the J gene TRBJ2-1; no reliable D call. Germline V gene data show CDR1 as SNHLY and CDR2 as FYNNEI. The CDR3 consists of 13 residues. Here the CDR3 DNA reads TGTGCCAGCAGTTCCGGGCCATACAATGAGCGGTTCTTC. Amino acids: CASSSGPYNERFF.

This clonotype showed up many times. The chain employs TRBV28 and TRBJ2-2; a weak D match, TRBD1 (6 bases). Germline CDR1 reads MDHEN; CDR2 reads SYDVKM. The CDR3 covers 17 residues. The V gene lost 8 bases and the J gene lost 1 base, with 20 bases spanning the gap. The CDR3 DNA follows: TGTGCCAGCCTGCCCTTACCGGGACAAGAGAACACCGGGGAGCTGTTTTTT. Encoded protein: CASLPLPGQENTGELFF.

There are many counts of this clonotype. The gene calls are TRBV6-1 and TRBJ2-7, with D perhaps assigned TRBD1 or TRBD2 (5 bases each). The germline V gene has CDR1 MNHNS and CDR2 SASEGT. The CDR3 is 13 amino acids. With 7 bases removed from V and 6 bases from J, the gap between germline ends came to 16 bases. DNA of the CDR3: TGTGCCAGCACCGGCGTAGGGACCCCCGAGCAGTACTTC. Translating it yields CASTGVGTPEQYF.

This clonotype was counted many times. V usage is TRBV4-1 and J usage is TRBJ1-1, with D unresolved. The V end was cut by 1 base, the J end by 6 bases, with 6 bases between. CDR3 length: 12 residues. Germline values: CDR1 MGHRA, CDR2 YSYEKL. This chain's CDR3 is CASSQGSAEAFF. The CDR3 DNA follows: TGCGCCAGCAGCCAAGGGAGCGCTGAAGCTTTCTTT.

Many counts were recorded for this clonotype. V is TRBV27 and J is TRBJ2-3, with 9 bases matching TRBD2. Looked up from germline, CDR1 is MNHEY and CDR2 is SMNVEV (reference sequence). The trim removed 7 bases at V and 4 bases at J, leaving 15 bases unmatched. The CDR3 consists of 17 residues. CDR3: CASTPSYGSGSADTQYF. The CDR3 bases are TGTGCCAGCACTCCATCTTACGGTAGCGGGAGCGCAGATACGCAGTATTTT.

This clonotype has a count of ten or more. The J gene is TRBJ2-3, the V gene TRBV2; no definite D call. V was trimmed by 0 bases and J by 4 bases, leaving 8 bases between them. Germline V CDR1 and CDR2: SNHLY, FYNNEI. CDR3 length equals 14 residues. The CDR3 coding sequence is TGTGCCAGCAGTGAAGCGCTCGGCGCAGATACGCAGTATTTT. This codes for CASSEALGADTQYF.

In this sample, this clonotype turned up many times. The chain employs TRBV28 and TRBJ2-7; no reliable D call. V lost 1 base to trimming and J lost 0 bases, with 13 bases between them. Germline CDR1 is MDHEN and CDR2 is SYDVKM. CDR3 length: 16 amino acids. The CDR3 spells CASSLLTGLNSYEQYF. The CDR3, as DNA: TGTGCCAGCAGTTTATTAACGGGCCTAAACTCCTACGAGCAGTACTTC.

The table lists this clonotype with many counts. V is TRBV7-8 and J is TRBJ2-1, with 13 nucleotides matching TRBD2. Germline V gives CDR1 SGHVS, CDR2 FQNEAQ. Germline trimming cut 1 base from V and 9 bases from J; bases unmatched to any gene: 3. This CDR3 has 15 residues. CDR3 in amino acids: CASSLELAGGPEQFF. Here the CDR3 DNA reads TGTGCCAGCAGCTTAGAACTAGCGGGAGGGCCTGAGCAGTTCTTC.

This clonotype has just a few counts. V gene TRBV4-1 combines with J gene TRBJ2-5, with 14 positions matching TRBD2. The CDR3 covers 17 residues. Germline CDR1 reads MGHRA; CDR2 reads YSYEKL. V gave up 5 bases and J gave up 3 bases; unmatched junction bases: 8. CDR3 nucleotides: TGCGCCAGCAGCTCGACCGGACTAGCGGGAGGAGAAGAGACCCAGTACTTC. Its translation is CASSSTGLAGGEETQYF.

This clonotype was seen more than once but under ten times. This chain uses TRBV7-9 with TRBJ1-4; D is unresolved. The V gene lost 5 bases and the J gene lost 7 bases, with 14 bases spanning the gap. The CDR3 is made up of 14 amino acids. Germline CDR1 and CDR2: SEHNR and FQNEAQ (reference sequence). The CDR3: CASSPPLESEKLFF. Written as DNA, the CDR3 is TGTGCCAGCAGCCCGCCGCTAGAGAGTGAAAAACTGTTTTTT.

This clonotype was counted ten times or more. The V gene is TRBV28, the J gene TRBJ2-7; D remains unclear. The CDR3 contains 14 residues. V lost 2 bases and J 5 bases, leaving 13 bases between the germline ends. CDR1 is MDHEN and CDR2 is SYDVKM in the germline V gene. The CDR3: CASSLGGVLDEQYF. CDR3 in DNA: TGTGCCAGCAGTTTAGGCGGAGTTCTCGACGAGCAGTACTTC. Supplemented by reference TRBV28 and TRBJ2-7, the full variable domain reads DVKVTQSSRYLVKRTGEKVFLECVQDMDHENMFWYRQDPGLGLRLIYFSYDVKMKEKGDIPEGYSVSREKKERFSLILESASTNQTSMYLCASSLGGVLDEQYFGPGTRLTVT.

J is TRBJ1-1 and V is TRBV27; D gene unclear. The length of the CDR3 is 11 residues. V was shortened by 10 bases and J by 3 bases, with 9 bases between the two germline ends. CDR1 and CDR2 from the germline V gene are MNHEY and SMNVEV (reference sequence). CDR3 residues: CATRRDTEAFF. CDR3 in DNA: TGTGCCACCAGGAGAGACACTGAAGCTTTCTTT.

The V and J genes are TRBV7-9 and TRBJ1-3, with D possibly matching TRBD1 (5 bases). V lost 2 bases and J 2 bases, leaving 13 bases between the germline ends. The CDR3 is made up of 16 amino acids. The germline CDR1 and CDR2 sequences are SEHNR and FQNEAQ (reference sequence). The DNA for the CDR3 is TGTGCCAGCAGCTTAATGAGGGGTTCAGCTGGAAACACCATATATTTT. Translation gives CASSLMRGSAGNTIYF.

This clonotype occurred many times. This sequence joins TRBV28 and TRBJ1-5, with a tentative D call TRBD1 (6 bases). V shed 2 bases and J shed 5 bases, with 13 bases lying between them. Germline V gene sequence: CDR1 MDHEN, CDR2 SYDVKM. The CDR3 spans 15 residues. This CDR3 is CASSLGQRSDQPQHF. CDR3 coding DNA: TGTGCCAGCAGTTTAGGACAGAGGTCCGATCAGCCCCAGCATTTT.

The sample holds many counts of this clonotype. The chain employs TRBV28 and TRBJ1-1; no clear D. Trimming took off 5 bases at V and 1 base at J, with 17 bases between the two ends. CDR3 length equals 16 residues. Germline V gene data show CDR1 as MDHEN and CDR2 as SYDVKM. In nucleotides, the CDR3 is TGTGCCAGCAGTCCACACCAAGGTCGACAGAACACTGAAGCTTTCTTT. Translating it yields CASSPHQGRQNTEAFF.

This clonotype was counted between two and nine times. The rearrangement uses TRBV27 and TRBJ2-1; TRBD2 matches 8 bases. V shed 4 bases and J 4 bases; nucleotides not matched to a gene: 6. CDR1 is MNHEY, CDR2 SMNVEV, per germline (reference sequence). CDR3 length: 15 residues. CDR3 sequence reads: CASSSLAEGYNEQFF. CDR3 coding DNA: TGTGCCAGCAGTTCACTAGCGGAGGGATACAATGAGCAGTTCTTC.

This clonotype was seen ten or more times. The genes are TRBV20-1 and TRBJ1-5, with D unresolved. This CDR3 is built from 13 residues. V lost 2 bases and J 1 base, leaving 6 bases between the germline ends. The V gene's germline CDR1 is DFQATT and CDR2 SNEGSKA (reference sequence). The CDR3 is CSARQKSNQPQHF. DNA for the CDR3: TGCAGTGCTAGACAGAAGAGCAATCAGCCCCAGCATTTT.

V gene TRBV6-1 combines with J gene TRBJ1-6, with D possibly matching TRBD1 (6 bases). Trimming took 5 bases from V and 11 from J, leaving 10 bases between them. Per germline, CDR1 MNHNS and CDR2 SASEGT. The CDR3 is made up of 12 amino acids. The CDR3 sequence is CASSPGAAPLHF. The CDR3 DNA reads as TGTGCCAGCAGTCCAGGGGCGGCACCCCTCCACTTT.

This clonotype came up many times. The chain couples TRBV6-2 or TRBV6-3 to TRBJ2-2, with 12 bases lining up with TRBD2. After removal of 5 bases from V and 3 bases from J, the junction contained 7 bases not matched to a gene. CDR1 is MNHEY and CDR2 is SVGEGT in the germline V gene. The CDR3 is 17 amino acids. The DNA of the CDR3 is TGTGCCAGCAGTCGGGTCCGGACTAGCGGGGACACCGGGGAGCTGTTTTTT. Translated: CASSRVRTSGDTGELFF.

The rearrangement uses TRBV20-1 and TRBJ2-7, with a weak D call TRBD2 (6 bases). Trimming took 0 bases from V and 3 from J, leaving 15 bases between them. This CDR3 region has 15 residues. CDR1 is DFQATT and CDR2 is SNEGSKA in the germline V gene (reference sequence). Here the CDR3 DNA reads TGCAGTGCTAGAGATAGAGCGGGCGAGCGCTACGAGCAGTACTTC. Encoded protein: CSARDRAGERYEQYF.

This clonotype was seen at least ten times. The J gene is TRBJ2-5, the V gene TRBV29-1, with TRBD1 identical over 9 bases. V was pared by 7 bases and J by 3 bases, with 3 bases of the junction left unmatched. CDR3 length: 12 residues. CDR1 is SQVTM, CDR2 ANQGSEA, per germline. For the CDR3, the DNA is TGCAGCGCCGGGACAGGGAAAGAGACCCAGTACTTC. It specifies CSAGTGKETQYF.

This clonotype has a count of ten or more. The CDR3 region is CAWSEIQNTEAFF. The CDR3 bases are TGTGCCTGGAGCGAAATACAGAACACTGAAGCTTTCTTT. The rearrangement uses TRBV30 and TRBJ1-1; D remains unclear. This CDR3 region has 13 residues. The V gene lost 3 bases and the J gene lost 1 base, with 9 bases spanning the gap. Germline CDR1 and CDR2: GTSNPN and SVGIG (reference sequence).

The chain joins TRBV12-3 or TRBV12-4 to TRBJ2-3; D not certain. Trimming pared 4 bases from V and 0 bases from J, leaving 14 bases between. This CDR3 has 16 residues. The CDR3, as DNA: TGTGCCAGCAGTTCCCCCCCCTTGCGCAGCACAGATACGCAGTATTTT. Protein product: CASSSPPLRSTDTQYF.

The V gene is TRBV20-1, the J gene TRBJ2-7, with 7 bases lining up with TRBD1. V lost 6 bases and J lost 5; bases outside the gene matches: 7. Germline CDR1 is DFQATT and CDR2 is SNEGSKA (reference sequence). The CDR3 extends over 12 amino acids. CDR3 sequence: CSAPGQLNEQYF. The CDR3, as DNA: TGCAGTGCCCCGGGACAGCTCAACGAGCAGTACTTC.

The chain carries TRBV5-6 and TRBJ2-3; maybe TRBD2 (6 bases). CDR1 is SGHDT, CDR2 YYEEEE, per germline. Trimming left V 0 bases short and J 6 bases short, with 20 bases between. CDR3 size: 17 residues. CDR3 coding DNA: TGTGCCAGCAGCTTGGCGGGGGACGCGCCTACGTCGGATACGCAGTATTTT. It translates to CASSLAGDAPTSDTQYF.

This clonotype has only a few counts. V and J are TRBV27 and TRBJ2-1, with a tentative D call TRBD2 (6 bases). The CDR3 consists of 12 residues. V lost 6 bases and J lost 6, with 9 bases in between. Germline V gives CDR1 MNHEY, CDR2 SMNVEV (reference sequence). CDR3 DNA: TGTGCCAGCAGGGACTACATCAATGAGCAGTTCTTC. This encodes CASRDYINEQFF.